Following are 7 T cell receptor beta chains from one sample sequenced in a study of blood T cells in healthy people across ages. The use of a sample-barcoded 5' primer and a J-beta primer mix characterized a second PCR of roughly 6 to 11 cycles. TCRdb re-called the 5' RACE reads with MiXCR, one entry per CDR3 protein. The table shows 1.6 million or so distinct CDR3 sequences, with almost 35% occurring only once. Sequenced material: blood. The receptor set was obtained from a woman aged 25 to 45 in good health.

Notes on this clonotype: One end of the junction fails to match germline, which may point to a read error. The chain links TRBV7-9 to TRBJ2-3; 7 bases line up with TRBD2. The germline V gene has CDR1 SEHNR and CDR2 FQNEAQ (reference sequence). The CDR3 totals 15 residues. CDR3 coding DNA: TGTGCCAGCAGCCGTCCGGGGGGAGGTCGAAATACGCGGTATTTT. This codes for CASSRPGGGRNTRYF.

This clonotype came up a few times. The J gene is TRBJ2-6, the V gene TRBV7-9, with 9 bases lining up with TRBD1. Losses at the gene ends were 5 bases for V and 1 base for J; bases not matched to a gene: 0. Germline V lookup: CDR1 SEHNR, CDR2 FQNEAQ (reference sequence). The CDR3 extends over 15 amino acids. CDR3 sequence (DNA): TGTGCCAGCAGCGGGACAGGGTCTGGGGCCAACGTCCTGACTTTC. It translates to CASSGTGSGANVLTF.

Notes on this clonotype: The germline gene is not matched at one end of the junction; a read error may be the cause. J is TRBJ2-1 and V is TRBV5-1; D possibly corresponds to TRBD1 (6 bases). This CDR3 contains 15 residues. Germline-derived CDR1 and CDR2 are SGHRS and YFSETQ. Here the CDR3 reads CASSASGHLNNKQFF. CDR3 DNA sequence: TGCGCCAGCAGCGCCTCGGGACACCTTAACAATAAGCAGTTCTTC.

This clonotype has a handful of counts. The chain has TRBV30 and TRBJ2-7; 9 bases are a match to TRBD2. CDR1 and CDR2 (germline): GTSNPN, SVGIG (reference sequence). J gave up 6 bases and V 2 bases, and 8 bases lay outside the gene matches. The length of the CDR3 is 14 residues. The CDR3 region is CAWSFVAGVPEQYF. In DNA form, the CDR3 reads TGTGCCTGGAGTTTTGTAGCGGGAGTTCCCGAGCAGTACTTC.

This clonotype was counted only a few times. The chain uses TRBV5-8 and TRBJ1-5; TRBD1 might be the D (6 bases). CDR1 and CDR2 (germline): SGHTS, YDEGEE. Trimming took off 5 bases at V and 7 bases at J, with 25 bases between the two ends. The CDR3 extends over 17 amino acids. The DNA for the CDR3 is TGTGCCAGCAGTTCCGGGACACGCGGGCCGGGTGGGCAGCCCCAGCATTTT. It is translated as CASSSGTRGPGGQPQHF.

This clonotype was observed at least ten times. The J gene is TRBJ2-1, the V gene TRBV7-8; D uncertain. V lost 6 bases and J lost 4, with 7 bases in between. The CDR3 runs to 12 residues. Germline values: CDR1 SGHVS, CDR2 FQNEAQ. The CDR3 DNA sequence: TGTGCCAGCAGTTCTAGGTACAATGAGCAGTTCTTC. Protein: CASSSRYNEQFF.

The chain combines TRBV12-3 or TRBV12-4 with TRBJ1-2; TRBD1 matches 7 bases. V lost 4 bases, J lost 2 bases, and 13 bases stayed unmatched. The CDR3 contains 17 residues. CDR3 coding DNA: TGTGCCAGCAGTTCCGGGTTTAAGGGGACAGCCAACTATGGCTACACCTTC. Protein product: CASSSGFKGTANYGYTF.